These 11 T cell receptor beta chains came from one sample sequenced in a study of OX40 agonist ivuxolimab in advanced cancers. The data were produced by immunoSEQ multiplex PCR, yet TCRdb's version contains in-frame clones alone and is incomplete. The top ten hold around 3.3% of the sample, which has 90,000 or so clones, more than 90% seen once. This sample comprised CD4+ or CD8+ T cells sorted from blood, obtained in a trial of the OX40 agonist ivuxolimab. The receptors were gathered from an adult with an advanced solid tumor such as melanoma, head and neck, liver or kidney cancer.

The J gene is TRBJ2-1, the V gene TRBV5-1; D might be TRBD2 (6 bases). Trimming shortened V by 4 bases and J by 7 bases, and 15 bases separated the two germline ends. This CDR3 spans 14 amino acids. Per the germline V gene, CDR1 is SGHRS and CDR2 is YFSETQ. CDR3 residues: CASSISRDGNEQFF. The CDR3 region has the DNA TGCGCCAGCAGCATATCGCGGGACGGGAATGAGCAGTTCTTC.

The gene calls are TRBV27 and TRBJ1-5; weak D call: TRBD1 (5 bases). V dropped 4 bases and J dropped 0 bases, with 10 bases sitting between them. CDR3 length: 15 residues. Germline CDR1 reads MNHEY; CDR2 reads SMNVEV (reference sequence). In DNA, the CDR3 is TGTGCCAGCAGTTCTAAGGGGTATAGCAATCAGCCCCAGCATTTT. Translating it yields CASSSKGYSNQPQHF.

The chain combines TRBV27 with TRBJ2-3; D not resolved. Germline V gene sequence: CDR1 MNHEY, CDR2 SMNVEV (reference sequence). V lost 2 bases and J 3 bases, leaving 9 bases between the germline ends. This CDR3 has 14 residues. The CDR3 region has the DNA TGTGCCAGCAGTTTAAGTAGCAGGACAGATACGCAGTATTTT. This sequence encodes CASSLSSRTDTQYF.

This sequence joins TRBV5-5 and TRBJ1-6; D perhaps matches TRBD1 (5 bases). The CDR3 contains 15 residues. CDR1 is SGHKS, CDR2 YYEKEE, per germline (reference sequence). Trimming left V 3 bases short and J 8 bases short, with 15 bases between. The CDR3 sequence: CASSSGWGGYSPLHF. CDR3 coding DNA: TGTGCCAGCAGCTCTGGGTGGGGGGGGTATTCACCCCTCCACTTT. Complete variable domain (other parts from reference TRBV5-5 and TRBJ1-6): DAGVTQSPTHLIKTRGQQVTLRCSPISGHKSVSWYQQVLGQGPQFIFQYYEKEERGRGNFPDRFSARQFPNYSSELNVNALLLGDSALYLCASSSGWGGYSPLHFGNGTRLTVT.

This clone was observed once. The rearrangement uses TRBV6-1 and TRBJ2-5, with 7 bases that match TRBD1. Trimming took 1 base from V and 4 from J; bases not matched to a gene: 3. Germline-derived CDR1 and CDR2 are MNHNS and SASEGT. The CDR3 has 14 residues. CDR3 in amino acids: CASSEEGARETQYF. The CDR3 nucleotides read TGTGCCAGCAGTGAAGAGGGGGCCCGAGAGACCCAGTACTTC.

The chain links TRBV27 to TRBJ2-1; 7 bases fit TRBD2. Germline V lookup: CDR1 MNHEY, CDR2 SMNVEV (reference sequence). The CDR3 extends over 13 amino acids. V lost 1 base to trimming and J lost 7 bases; unmatched junction nucleotides: 1. The CDR3: CASSLWGGNEQFF. CDR3 DNA sequence: TGTGCCAGCAGTTTATGGGGGGGTAATGAGCAGTTCTTC.

CDR3 amino acids: CASSLFGDRVTETQYF. CDR3 sequence (DNA): TGTGCCAGCAGTTTATTTGGGGACAGGGTAACAGAGACCCAGTACTTC. The chain recombines TRBV27 with TRBJ2-5, with 9 bases lining up with TRBD1. In germline, CDR1 is MNHEY, CDR2 SMNVEV (reference sequence). Trimming took 1 base from V and 4 from J; bases not matched to a gene: 7. The CDR3 contains 16 residues.

This clone came up once. The chain combines TRBV29-1 with TRBJ1-2, with TRBD1 identical over 7 bases. The CDR3 has 14 amino acids. V shed 3 bases, J shed 0 bases, and the junction held 4 bases outside the gene matches. The germline gives CDR1 SQVTM, CDR2 ANQGSEA. CDR3 sequence (DNA): TGCAGCGTTGAGGGTGGGACAGCTAACTATGGCTACACCTTC. Its translation is CSVEGGTANYGYTF.

The chain combines TRBV27 with TRBJ2-7, with a tentative D call TRBD2 (6 bases). V lost 7 bases and J 3 bases, leaving 19 bases between the germline ends. The CDR3 totals 15 residues. Germline CDR1 MNHEY, CDR2 SMNVEV (reference sequence). CDR3 nucleotides: TGTGCCAGCACCGGATGGGGAGGAGGGAACTACGAGCAGTACTTC. It encodes CASTGWGGGNYEQYF.

The chain joins TRBV30 to TRBJ2-2, with 8 bases lining up with TRBD1. V trimming: 1 base; J trimming: 6 bases; junction bases outside the gene matches: 1. CDR1 GTSNPN and CDR2 SVGIG come from the germline V gene (reference sequence). The CDR3 consists of 13 residues. The CDR3 sequence: CAWSGGQAGELFF. CDR3 DNA sequence: TGTGCCTGGAGTGGGGGACAGGCCGGGGAGCTGTTTTTT.

The rearrangement uses TRBV6-1 and TRBJ2-1, with D maybe TRBD2 (7 bases). The CDR3 runs to 15 residues. The V gene lost 0 bases and the J gene lost 7 bases, with 13 bases spanning the gap. Per germline, CDR1 MNHNS and CDR2 SASEGT. The CDR3 nucleotides read TGTGCCAGCAGTGAAGCGGGGGGGCCGGGGAATGAGCAGTTCTTC. Protein: CASSEAGGPGNEQFF.